This passage covers 15 T cell receptor beta chains from one sample sequenced in a study of Graves' ophthalmopathy and Graves' hyperthyroidism. The TCR beta CDR3 regions underwent amplification from RNA transcripts. The workflow started with a first-round RT-PCR run with HTBI primers and then moved on to a second-round multiplex PCR. TCRdb fed the multiplex PCR reads into MiXCR, producing one record per CDR3 protein. Of roughly 700,000 distinct CDR3 sequences listed, roughly 41% are singletons. Sequenced material: peripheral blood. These receptor sequences come from an adult man with Graves' ophthalmopathy.

With regard to this clonotype: Mismatch with germline at one junction end may stem from a read error. The CDR3 nucleotides read TGTGCCTGGAGTGTAAGGGACAGGGATTCCTACGAGCAGTACTTC. Its protein is CAWSVRDRDSYEQYF. V is TRBV29-1 and J is TRBJ2-7; TRBD1 matches at 9 bases. The CDR3 spans 15 residues. Germline-derived CDR1 and CDR2 are SQVTM and ANQGSEA.

A word on this clonotype: This clone may be a read error of a much larger clone one base away. This chain connects TRBV7-2 to TRBJ1-2; D ambiguous. The CDR3 totals 15 residues. CDR1 is SGHTA, CDR2 FQGNSA, per germline. The CDR3 protein is CASQEDGGRVYGYIF. DNA of the CDR3: TGTGCCAGCCAAGAGGACGGTGGTCGAGTCTATGGCTACATCTTC.

This clonotype showed up many times. The chain combines TRBV29-1 with TRBJ1-1; perhaps TRBD1 as D (6 bases). V shed 6 bases and J shed 1 base, with 15 bases lying between them. The germline V gene has CDR1 SQVTM and CDR2 ANQGSEA. The CDR3 length is 14 residues. CDR3 DNA: TGCAGCGTACCAGCAGGGGTACCGAACACTGAAGCTTTCTTT. Protein product: CSVPAGVPNTEAFF.

This clonotype was observed at least ten times. The V call is TRBV9, the J call TRBJ2-5; the match to TRBD2 covers 10 bases. V shed 0 bases, J shed 4 bases, and the junction held 9 bases outside the gene matches. The CDR3 is 17 residues long. CDR1 SGDLS and CDR2 YYNGEE come from the germline V gene. The CDR3 DNA is TGTGCCAGCAGCGTAGCCGGGCTAGCGGGGGTCCGAGAGACCCAGTACTTC. Protein: CASSVAGLAGVRETQYF.

This clonotype was counted at least ten times. This rearrangement joins TRBV19 to TRBJ1-5; D is uncertain. Germline CDR1 is LNHDA and CDR2 is SQIVND (reference sequence). V was shortened by 7 bases and J by 7 bases, with 14 bases between the two germline ends. This CDR3 comprises 13 residues. CDR3 region: CASTRTSLQPQHF. The CDR3 DNA reads TGTGCCAGTACTCGGACCTCCCTGCAGCCCCAGCATTTT. Filled out from reference TRBV19 and TRBJ1-5, the complete variable domain reads DGGITQSPKYLFRKEGQNVTLSCEQNLNHDAMYWYRQDPGQGLRLIYYSQIVNDFQKGDIAEGYSVSREKKESFPLTVTSAQKNPTAFYLCASTRTSLQPQHFGDGTRLSIL.

The chain uses TRBV19 and TRBJ1-5; the D gene is possibly TRBD1 (5 bases). The V gene lost 2 bases and the J gene lost 4 bases, with 12 bases spanning the gap. Germline V gene sequence: CDR1 LNHDA, CDR2 SQIVND (reference sequence). CDR3 length: 15 residues. DNA for the CDR3: TGTGCCAGTAGTATACTGGGGGGAGGGAATCAGCCCCAGCATTTT. Protein: CASSILGGGNQPQHF.

This clonotype was seen a handful of times. This rearrangement joins TRBV19 to TRBJ2-3; unclear D gene. There are 11 residues in the CDR3. V shed 8 bases and J shed 5 bases, with 8 bases lying between them. Germline V gives CDR1 LNHDA, CDR2 SQIVND (reference sequence). CDR3 protein: CASRELDTQYF. CDR3 coding DNA: TGTGCCAGTCGCGAGTTAGATACGCAGTATTTT.

Turning to this clonotype: This may come from a read error, since a much larger clone is one base off. The V and J genes are TRBV7-9 and TRBJ1-2; D may be TRBD1 (5 bases). The germline gives CDR1 SEHNR, CDR2 FQNEAQ (reference sequence). The V gene lost 2 bases and the J gene lost 7 bases, with 11 bases spanning the gap. The CDR3 spans 13 residues. The DNA of the CDR3 is TGTGCCAGCAGCTTACCCTCGGGGGGTGGCTACACCTTC. Protein: CASSLPSGGGYTF.

This clonotype came up once. J is TRBJ2-5 and V is TRBV25-1; a possible D gene is TRBD2 (5 bases). Germline assignment: CDR1 MGHDK and CDR2 SYGVNS. V was trimmed by 3 bases and J by 3 bases, leaving 11 bases between them. The CDR3 has 14 residues. CDR3 amino acids: CASSEVQREETQYF. As DNA, the CDR3 is TGTGCCAGCAGTGAGGTACAGAGGGAAGAGACCCAGTACTTC.

This clonotype was detected only a few times. This rearrangement joins TRBV12-3 or TRBV12-4 to TRBJ2-5, with D perhaps assigned TRBD1 or TRBD2 (5 bases each). The germline V and J ends were trimmed by 4 bases and 1 base, with 13 bases remaining between them. The CDR3 extends over 15 amino acids. For the CDR3, the DNA is TGTGCCAGCAGTTCCGCCGGGGACCGCCAAGAGACCCAGTACTTC. Amino acid sequence: CASSSAGDRQETQYF.

This clonotype showed up many times. This chain links TRBV29-1 with TRBJ2-7; tentatively, D is TRBD1 (6 bases). V shed 6 bases and J shed 4 bases, with 10 bases lying between them. From germline, CDR1 is SQVTM and CDR2 ANQGSEA. CDR3 length: 11 amino acids. The DNA of the CDR3 is TGCAGCGTACTACAGGGTTACGAGCAGTACTTC. Amino acid sequence: CSVLQGYEQYF.

This clonotype was counted a few times. The CDR3 does not close with the conserved phenylalanine or tryptophan, likely indicating a read error. The DNA is omitted, as the CDR3 cannot be located on it reliably, and the CDR3 follows TCRdb's listing. The J gene is TRBJ2-7, the V gene TRBV2. The CDR3 has 9 amino acids, counting both end residues. From germline, CDR1 is SNHLY and CDR2 FYNNEI. This chain's CDR3 is CASSEAARP.

The rearrangement uses TRBV9 and TRBJ2-6, with 9 bases that match TRBD1. Per germline, CDR1 SGDLS and CDR2 YYNGEE. Trimming at V came to 3 bases and at J to 0 bases, leaving 13 bases not matched to a gene. The CDR3 has 20 amino acids. CDR3 amino acids: CASSDRDRASAVSGANVLTF. DNA for the CDR3: TGTGCCAGCAGCGACCGGGACAGGGCTTCTGCCGTCTCTGGGGCCAACGTCCTGACTTTC.

This clonotype was detected many times. The J gene is TRBJ2-7, the V gene TRBV25-1; 7 bases match TRBD1. V dropped 0 bases and J dropped 0; count of bases not matched to a gene: 2. Germline CDR1 MGHDK, CDR2 SYGVNS. This CDR3 region has 15 residues. As DNA, the CDR3 is TGTGCCAGCAGTGAATATGGGACAGCCTCCTACGAGCAGTACTTC. It specifies CASSEYGTASYEQYF.

J is TRBJ1-1 and V is TRBV6-6; D is perhaps TRBD1 (6 bases). CDR1 and CDR2 from the germline V gene are MNHNY and SVGAGI (reference sequence). Trimming took 6 bases from V and 4 from J, leaving 15 bases between them. This CDR3 is built from 14 residues. In nucleotides, the CDR3 is TGTGCCAGCAGGGGGGGCGGGGGACGCACTGAAGCTTTCTTT. Protein: CASRGGGGRTEAFF.